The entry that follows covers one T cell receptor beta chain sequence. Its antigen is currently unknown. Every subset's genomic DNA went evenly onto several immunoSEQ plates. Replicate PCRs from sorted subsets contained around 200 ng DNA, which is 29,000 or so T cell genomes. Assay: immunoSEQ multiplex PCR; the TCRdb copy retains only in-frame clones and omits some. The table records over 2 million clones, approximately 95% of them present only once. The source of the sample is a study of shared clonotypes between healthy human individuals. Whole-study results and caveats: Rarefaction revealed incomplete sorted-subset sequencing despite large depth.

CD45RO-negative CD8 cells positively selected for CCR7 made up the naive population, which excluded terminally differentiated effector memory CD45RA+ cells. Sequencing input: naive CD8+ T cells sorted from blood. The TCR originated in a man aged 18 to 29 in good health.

Here the CDR3 reads CASSLSPFSYNSPLHF. In nucleotides, the CDR3 is TGTGCCAGCAGCTTATCCCCCTTCTCCTATAATTCACCCCTCCACTTT. This chain uses TRBV7-2 with TRBJ1-6, with no clear D. Germline CDR1 is SGHTA and CDR2 is FQGNSA. The CDR3 extends over 16 amino acids. Trimming removed 2 bases at V and 0 bases at J, with 8 bases between.